The source of this TCR beta chain is a study of blood T cell repertoires in COVID-19. Overall study: Collection of acute and convalescent COVID-19 samples took place in the United States, Italy and Spain. T cells, B-cell-depleted T cells, or PBMCs supplied cDNA or gDNA.

Produced via immunoSEQ multiplex PCR; TCRdb's table is partial and in-frame only. This table has 350,000 to 400,000 clones, more than 75% appearing once. Trimming removed 6 bases at V and 2 bases at J, with 25 bases between. The length of the CDR3 is 18 residues. Germline V gene data show CDR1 as MGHRA and CDR2 as YSYEKL. This receptor was identified in a woman aged 30 to 39 with acute COVID-19. The material sequenced was PBMCs or T cells enriched from blood (not recorded which). The chain couples TRBV4-1 to TRBJ1-1; D may be TRBD1 (5 bases). The CDR3 sequence: CASSTNGRQTRTNTEAFF. CDR3 nucleotide sequence: TGCGCCAGCAGTACCAACGGTAGACAGACCCGAACAAACACTGAAGCTTTCTTT.